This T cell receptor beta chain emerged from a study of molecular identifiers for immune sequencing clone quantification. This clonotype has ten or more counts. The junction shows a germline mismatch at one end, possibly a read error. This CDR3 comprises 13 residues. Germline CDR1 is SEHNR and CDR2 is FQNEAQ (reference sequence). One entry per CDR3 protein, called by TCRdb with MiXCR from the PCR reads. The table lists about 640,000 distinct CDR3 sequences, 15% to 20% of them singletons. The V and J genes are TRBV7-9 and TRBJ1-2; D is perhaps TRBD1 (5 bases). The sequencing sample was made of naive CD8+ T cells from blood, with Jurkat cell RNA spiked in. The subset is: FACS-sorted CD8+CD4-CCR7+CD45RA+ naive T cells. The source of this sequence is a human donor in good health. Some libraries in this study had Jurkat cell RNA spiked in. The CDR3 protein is CGCSGVGGYGYTF. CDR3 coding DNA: TGTGGTTGTTCGGGGGTCGGCGGCTATGGCTACACATTC.